The 23 T cell receptor beta chains below were found in one sample sequenced in a study of Graves' ophthalmopathy and Graves' hyperthyroidism. Amplified material comprised TCR beta CDR3 regions derived from RNA transcripts. Second-round multiplex PCR followed a first-round RT-PCR using HTBI primers. TCRdb passed the multiplex PCR reads through MiXCR, listing each CDR3 protein once. The sample has about 240,000 distinct CDR3 sequences; around 45% are singletons. The specimen sequenced was peripheral blood. Every receptor here comes from an adult man with Graves' ophthalmopathy.

This clonotype turned up a few times. The V call is TRBV29-1, the J call TRBJ1-6; D remains ambiguous. Germline values: CDR1 SQVTM, CDR2 ANQGSEA. The germline V and J ends were trimmed by 4 bases and 6 bases, with 10 bases remaining between them. The CDR3 consists of 13 residues. The CDR3 DNA reads TGCAGCGTTGTAGTAGAGATTAATTCACCCCTCCACTTT. This translates into CSVVVEINSPLHF.

The CDR3 reads CASSLYAPLPGEDGYTF. The CDR3 coding sequence is TGTGCCAGCAGTTTATATGCACCCCTACCGGGAGAAGATGGCTACACCTTC. The V call is TRBV28, the J call TRBJ1-2; D is undetermined. The CDR3 runs to 17 residues. The V gene's germline CDR1 is MDHEN and CDR2 SYDVKM. The ends were cut back, 1 base at V and 6 bases at J, with 21 bases in the middle.

The chain is built from TRBV10-3 and TRBJ1-2; unclear D gene. V was cut by 10 bases and J by 4 bases, with 16 bases left in between. The V gene's germline CDR1 is ENHRY and CDR2 SYGVKD. The CDR3 extends over 13 amino acids. As DNA, the CDR3 is TGTGCCAGCAGCAATTTCGGGCTCTATGGCTACACCTTC. Protein sequence: CASSNFGLYGYTF.

A word on this clonotype: At one end, the junction sequence differs from germline, possibly due to a read error. The rearrangement joins TRBV24-1 to TRBJ2-7; no clear D gene. Germline V gene lookup returns CDR1 KGHDR and CDR2 SFDVKD. The CDR3 is 13 amino acids. The DNA of the CDR3 is TGTGCCACCAGTGATCCTGACGCCTACAAGCAGTACTTC. Residues: CATSDPDAYKQYF.

This clonotype was seen a few times. The rearrangement joins TRBV6-2 or TRBV6-3 to TRBJ2-7, with D hard to call. V was shortened by 0 bases and J by 2 bases, with 8 bases between the two germline ends. CDR1 and CDR2 (germline): MNHEY, SVGEGT. This CDR3 region has 14 residues. In DNA, the CDR3 is TGTGCCAGCAGTTACTCGGTCGGACCCTACGAGCAGTACTTC. Translation: CASSYSVGPYEQYF.

V usage is TRBV11-2 and J usage is TRBJ2-7; D is undetermined. The CDR3 runs to 13 residues. Trimming took 1 base from V and 8 from J, leaving 12 bases between them. CDR1 is SGHAT and CDR2 is FQNNGV in the germline V gene. DNA for the CDR3: TGTGCCAGCAGCTTAGGGTTGTGGCAGAAGCAGTACTTC. This encodes CASSLGLWQKQYF.

The chain has TRBV19 and TRBJ2-7; D could derive from TRBD1 or TRBD2 (5 bases each). This CDR3 is 13 amino acids long. V lost 5 bases to trimming and J lost 2 bases, with 10 bases between them. Germline loops: CDR1 LNHDA, CDR2 SQIVND (reference sequence). CDR3 in amino acids: CASSGTATYEQYF. The CDR3 nucleotides are TGTGCCAGTAGTGGGACGGCGACCTACGAGCAGTACTTC.

This clonotype was found a few times. The chain couples TRBV24-1 to TRBJ2-7, with D perhaps matching TRBD1 (6 bases). Deletions cut 11 bases from V and 2 bases from J, with 24 bases between. This CDR3 is built from 16 residues. Germline CDR1 KGHDR, CDR2 SFDVKD. For the CDR3, the DNA is TGTGCCAGCAGAACCCGCAGGGGCAGAATCACCTACGAGCAGTACTTC. It specifies CASRTRRGRITYEQYF.

This clonotype was seen a few times. The chain combines TRBV7-6 with TRBJ1-2; 10 nucleotides align to TRBD1. CDR3 length: 15 residues. The V segment lost 5 bases and the J segment 8 bases; nucleotides outside the gene matches: 11. Germline V CDR1 and CDR2: SGHVS, FNYEAQ. The CDR3 DNA reads TGTGCCAGCAGCCTCCGGACAGGGGGTCTATTGGGCTACACCTTC. This translates into CASSLRTGGLLGYTF. The variable domain in full, completed from reference TRBV7-6 and TRBJ1-2, reads GAGVSQSPRYKVTKRGQDVALRCDPISGHVSLYWYRQALGQGPEFLTYFNYEAQQDKSGLPNDRFSAERPEGSISTLTIQRTEQRDSAMYRCASSLRTGGLLGYTFGSGTRLTVV.

Comment on this clonotype: Sequence at one end of the junction differs from germline and may be a read error. The V gene is TRBV20-1, the J gene TRBJ2-2, with TRBD2 matching over 7 bases. The CDR3 consists of 14 residues. Germline assignment: CDR1 DFQATT and CDR2 SNEGSKA (reference sequence). CDR3 sequence reads: CSAGEGTNAGELFF. The DNA of the CDR3 is TGCAGTGCTGGGGAGGGGACGAACGCCGGGGAGCTGTTTTTT.

The chain has TRBV10-3 and TRBJ2-7; 12 positions match TRBD1. CDR3 length: 11 residues. Germline V gene data show CDR1 as ENHRY and CDR2 as SYGVKD. V lost 11 bases and J lost 6; bases outside the gene matches: 2. DNA of the CDR3: TGTGCCGGGGACAGGGGGCGCGAGCAGTACTTC. Translated, it gives CAGDRGREQYF.

This chain's CDR3 is CSVKTGGYGYTF. In DNA form, the CDR3 reads TGCAGCGTTAAGACAGGGGGTTATGGCTACACCTTC. This chain connects TRBV29-1 to TRBJ1-2; the match to TRBD1 covers 9 bases. The V gene's germline CDR1 is SQVTM and CDR2 ANQGSEA. This CDR3 has 12 amino acids. V trimming: 5 bases; J trimming: 5 bases; junction bases outside the gene matches: 3.

This chain uses TRBV2 with TRBJ2-1, with 8 bases fitting TRBD2. From germline, CDR1 is SNHLY and CDR2 FYNNEI. The CDR3 totals 14 residues. V was clipped by 7 bases and J by 8 bases; unmatched bases: 10. CDR3 region: CASNPGLGNDEQFF. CDR3 coding DNA: TGTGCCAGCAATCCGGGACTAGGGAATGATGAGCAGTTCTTC.

V usage is TRBV20-1 and J usage is TRBJ1-1; unclear D gene. Germline lookup yields CDR1 DFQATT and CDR2 SNEGSKA (reference sequence). V lost 4 bases to trimming and J lost 5 bases, with 14 bases between them. This CDR3 spans 13 amino acids. The CDR3: CSATKGLGTEAFF. The DNA for the CDR3 is TGCAGTGCTACCAAAGGGCTGGGGACTGAAGCTTTCTTT.

In regard to this clonotype: This may come from a read error, since a much larger clone is one base off. The chain has TRBV29-1 and TRBJ1-2, with 8 bases aligning to TRBD1. The V segment lost 4 bases and the J segment 4 bases; nucleotides outside the gene matches: 8. Germline V lookup: CDR1 SQVTM, CDR2 ANQGSEA. The CDR3 has 14 amino acids. CDR3 protein: CSVGDWTGLYGYTF. The CDR3 DNA follows: TGCAGCGTTGGAGATTGGACAGGGCTCTATGGCTACACCTTC.

The chain links TRBV15 to TRBJ1-1, with 12 positions matching TRBD1. J lost 7 bases, V lost 0 bases, and 6 bases had no gene match. CDR3 size: 16 residues. Germline V gene sequence: CDR1 LNHNV, CDR2 YYDKDF (reference sequence). The CDR3 spells CATSRDMGQGAVEAFF. CDR3 coding DNA: TGTGCCACCAGCAGAGATATGGGACAGGGGGCCGTTGAAGCTTTCTTT.

The chain is built from TRBV7-6 and TRBJ2-7; the match to TRBD1 covers 7 bases. After removal of 5 bases from V and 2 bases from J, the junction contained 9 bases not matched to a gene. Germline CDR1 is SGHVS and CDR2 is FNYEAQ. The CDR3 loop spans 15 amino acids. The CDR3 is CASSKGTAPAYEQYF. In DNA, the CDR3 is TGTGCCAGCAGCAAAGGGACAGCCCCGGCCTACGAGCAGTACTTC.

As for this clonotype: An end of the junction does not agree with germline; a read error may underlie this. The rearrangement joins TRBV9 to TRBJ2-7; D ambiguous. The CDR3 is 15 residues long. The germline V gene encodes CDR1 SGDLS and CDR2 YYNGEE. The CDR3, as DNA: TGTGACAGCAGCTTCCCTGCTGGTCGTGTGTACGAGCAGTACTTC. It translates to CDSSFPAGRVYEQYF.

A remark on this clonotype: The junction and the germline gene differ at one end; a read error may be behind it. In DNA form, the CDR3 reads TGTGCCAGCAGTTTCGGGACAGGGGATTACGGGCAGTACTTC. It is translated as CASSFGTGDYGQYF. The V and J genes are TRBV7-2 and TRBJ2-7; 10 nucleotides match TRBD1. Germline V CDR1 and CDR2: SGHTA, FQGNSA. The length of the CDR3 is 14 residues.

This clonotype was found a few times. The chain has TRBV7-9 and TRBJ1-1; D not certain. Germline assignment: CDR1 SEHNR and CDR2 FQNEAQ (reference sequence). Trimming took off 1 base at V and 3 bases at J, with 12 bases between the two ends. The CDR3 extends over 15 amino acids. The CDR3 loop is CASSLGRVGDTEAFF. DNA of the CDR3: TGTGCCAGCAGCTTAGGTCGGGTCGGGGACACTGAAGCTTTCTTT.

This clonotype was recorded at least ten times. This chain uses TRBV29-1 with TRBJ2-7; a weak D match, TRBD2 (7 bases). With 4 bases removed from V and 5 bases from J, the gap between germline ends came to 15 bases. The CDR3 has 13 residues. Germline V gives CDR1 SQVTM, CDR2 ANQGSEA. CDR3 bases: TGCAGCGTTGTGCCGGACGGGGGGCACGAGCAGTACTTC. It yields the protein CSVVPDGGHEQYF.

The CDR3 region is CSASDRGRQDTGELFF. The CDR3 region has the DNA TGCAGTGCATCGGACAGGGGGCGTCAGGACACCGGGGAGCTGTTTTTT. The V call is TRBV20-1, the J call TRBJ2-2; the match to TRBD1 covers 11 bases. Germline CDR1 reads DFQATT; CDR2 reads SNEGSKA (reference sequence). The ends lost 6 bases at V and 3 bases at J; junction bases unmatched: 9. The CDR3 totals 16 residues.

This clonotype was seen many times. V is TRBV2 and J is TRBJ1-6; weak D call: TRBD1 (5 bases). V gave up 8 bases and J gave up 6 bases, with 14 bases separating them. Germline V gene data show CDR1 as SNHLY and CDR2 as FYNNEI. There are 14 residues in the CDR3. CDR3 bases: TGTGCCAGCGGTGGGACGGCATTTAATTCACCCCTCCACTTT. Protein: CASGGTAFNSPLHF.